The clone carrying this T cell receptor beta chain showed up just a few times. What it binds is unknown. These data come from a study of beta chain features in type 1 diabetes. About 120 mL of blood, on average, came from one heparinised draw per donor. CD45RO/CCR7/CD25/CD127/CD95/CD27 sorting isolated CD4+ naive, central memory, regulatory and stem cell-like memory cells. The CDR3 contains 11 residues. Deletions cut 7 bases from V and 4 bases from J, with 10 bases between. CDR1 is SQVTM, CDR2 ANQGSEA, per germline. Expressed TCRB transcripts were sequenced, since all the RNA that had been isolated was reverse transcribed. Generated by immunoSEQ multiplex PCR, the TCRdb table keeps only in-frame clones and is missing some. The data contain 160,000 or so clones, around 8.3% of them singletons. General study results and limits: Any role of HLA type in TCRB rearrangement remained unresolved here. Among patients, naive, central memory and Treg TCRB repertoires appeared more similar than among healthy donors. All four CD4+ subsets from Type 1 diabetes patients carried moderately but significantly shorter TCRB CDR3s.

This clonotype was obtained from a woman aged 18-29 years with type 1 diabetes. The rearrangement joins TRBV29-1 to TRBJ2-5; tentative D call: TRBD2 (6 bases). Sequencing was done on a sample of central memory CD4+ T cells from blood. In nucleotides, the CDR3 is TGCAGCGGGGGGACTGGAGAGACCCAGTACTTC. It specifies CSGGTGETQYF.